A single TCR beta chain is shown here with its context. From germline, CDR1 is MNHNS and CDR2 SASEGT. The CDR3 loop spans 17 amino acids. The V end was cut by 1 base, the J end by 4 bases, with 17 bases between. Authors' analysis steps: How many nucleated cells were present was estimated from reference gene primer amplification. Sequencing used immunoSEQ multiplex PCR; TCRdb keeps in-frame clones, though not all of them. That table is the source of V, J and clone size, and D and trimming were worked out from the DNA. The sample includes over 60,000 clones, over 85% seen only once; the top ten take roughly 5.2%. These data come from a study of blood T cell repertoires in COVID-19. At the level of the study: Italy, Spain and the United States were the sources of the convalescent and acute COVID-19 samples. Sample material is recorded as cDNA or gDNA derived from T cells, B-cell-depleted T cells, or PBMCs.

V and J are TRBV6-1 and TRBJ2-1; weak D call: TRBD1 (6 bases). Sequencing was done on a sample of peripheral blood. The sequence came from a human donor in a cohort sampled during active COVID-19. In DNA, the CDR3 is TGTGCCAGCAGTGAAGATGGGGGCAGGGGAATTTACAATGAGCAGTTCTTC. Translated: CASSEDGGRGIYNEQFF.